The 10 T cell receptor beta chains below all came from one sample that was sequenced in a study of blood T cell repertoires in COVID-19. The table came from immunoSEQ multiplex PCR; TCRdb's copy has only in-frame clones and leaves some out. Of approximately 300,000 clones in the sample, about 89% were seen once. The sequenced material came from PBMCs or T cells enriched from blood (not recorded which). These receptors were taken from a man in his 60s who had recovered from COVID-19.

V gene TRBV5-5 combines with J gene TRBJ2-7; no clear D. Germline V gene sequence: CDR1 SGHKS, CDR2 YYEKEE (reference sequence). V gave up 4 bases and J gave up 6 bases, with 8 bases separating them. The CDR3 is 11 amino acids. In DNA, the CDR3 is TGTGCCAGCAGCCAAATTTCCGAGCAGTACTTC. Translating gives CASSQISEQYF.

J is TRBJ1-4 and V is TRBV28, with 9 nucleotides matching TRBD1. Per germline, CDR1 MDHEN and CDR2 SYDVKM. This CDR3 comprises 14 residues. J gave up 4 bases and V 6 bases, and 3 bases lay outside the gene matches. The CDR3 nucleotides are TGTGCCAGCAGGCCGACAGGGGGTAATGAAAAACTGTTTTTT. This encodes CASRPTGGNEKLFF.

This chain links TRBV25-1 with TRBJ1-5, with D perhaps TRBD1 (6 bases). This CDR3 has 17 residues. Looked up from germline, CDR1 is MGHDK and CDR2 is SYGVNS. The V gene lost 3 bases and the J gene lost 6 bases, with 21 bases spanning the gap. CDR3 loop: CASSDWGGKEIRQPQHF. Here the CDR3 DNA reads TGTGCCAGCAGTGACTGGGGGGGCAAGGAAATTCGTCAGCCCCAGCATTTT. Using reference TRBV25-1 and TRBJ1-5 for the parts outside the CDR3, the full variable domain is EADIYQTPRYLVIGTGKKITLECSQTMGHDKMYWYQQDPGMELHLIHYSYGVNSTEKGDLSSESTVSRIRTEHFPLTLESARPSHTSQYLCASSDWGGKEIRQPQHFGDGTRLSIL.

The V and J genes are TRBV7-9 and TRBJ2-5; the match to TRBD2 covers 9 bases. This CDR3 has 15 amino acids. The germline V gene encodes CDR1 SEHNR and CDR2 FQNEAQ (reference sequence). The V segment lost 7 bases and the J segment 0 bases; nucleotides outside the gene matches: 6. The CDR3 DNA sequence: TGTGCCAGCACCACAGTAGCGGGAGACCAAGAGACCCAGTACTTC. It is translated as CASTTVAGDQETQYF.

The rearrangement uses TRBV7-2 and TRBJ2-5; the match to TRBD2 covers 7 bases. This CDR3 contains 13 residues. CDR1 and CDR2 (germline): SGHTA, FQGNSA. J lost 5 bases, V lost 5 bases, and 5 bases had no gene match. CDR3 DNA: TGTGCCAGCAGCACCCGGGACTACGAGACCCAGTACTTC. This gives the protein CASSTRDYETQYF.

This chain joins TRBV6-2 or TRBV6-3 and TRBJ2-2, with D possibly TRBD2 on 5 matching bases. V was clipped by 5 bases and J by 6 bases, with 10 bases between them. CDR3 length: 13 residues. The germline CDR1 and CDR2 sequences are MNHEY and SVGEGT. CDR3 sequence: CASSLSSPGELFF. DNA of the CDR3: TGTGCCAGCAGTCTATCTAGCCCCGGGGAGCTGTTTTTT.

This chain connects TRBV5-1 to TRBJ2-7; perhaps TRBD2 as D (5 bases). The V gene lost 1 base and the J gene lost 0 bases, with 8 bases spanning the gap. Germline CDR1 is SGHRS and CDR2 is YFSETQ. CDR3 length equals 14 residues. The CDR3 is CASSLMGSSYEQYF. The CDR3, as DNA: TGCGCCAGCAGCTTGATGGGGAGCTCCTACGAGCAGTACTTC.

The chain has TRBV9 and TRBJ1-2; tentative D call: TRBD1 (6 bases). The germline V and J ends were trimmed by 4 bases and 4 bases, with 14 bases remaining between them. Germline V gene sequence: CDR1 SGDLS, CDR2 YYNGEE. This CDR3 has 14 amino acids. CDR3 coding DNA: TGTGCCAGCAGCCTCGCAGGGGCCCCCTATGGCTACACCTTC. This encodes CASSLAGAPYGYTF.

The chain carries TRBV27 and TRBJ2-1; 9 bases line up with TRBD1. CDR3 length: 16 residues. Looked up from germline, CDR1 is MNHEY and CDR2 is SMNVEV (reference sequence). J was trimmed by 7 bases and V by 6 bases; bases with no gene match: 13. CDR3 in DNA: TGTGCCAGCAGGATGGCAACAGGGGGCTATAGGAATGAGCAGTTCTTC. This codes for CASRMATGGYRNEQFF.

The chain is built from TRBV3-1 (or the pseudogene TRBV3-2) and TRBJ2-7, with TRBD2 identical over 8 bases. CDR3 size: 20 residues. Losses at the gene ends were 1 base for V and 2 bases for J; bases not matched to a gene: 19. Germline loops: CDR1 LGHDT, CDR2 YNNKEL (reference sequence). CDR3 loop: CASSQASGGSSGAGAYEQYF. The DNA of the CDR3 is TGTGCCAGCAGCCAAGCCTCGGGGGGTAGCTCGGGAGCGGGAGCCTACGAGCAGTACTTC.